Included here is one T cell receptor (beta chain) sequence, with context. The CDR3 contains 14 residues. Germline CDR1 and CDR2: SGHKS and YYEKEE (reference sequence). Trimming left V 2 bases short and J 9 bases short, with 12 bases between. This entry belongs to a study of blood T cell repertoires in COVID-19. About the study: Whether acute or convalescent, the COVID-19 samples came from the United States, Italy and Spain. PBMCs, B-cell-depleted T cells, or T cells were the source of the cDNA or gDNA that made up the material.

Per the authors' pipeline: Cell counts per sample came from amplifying reference gene primers. Profiling relied on immunoSEQ multiplex PCR, and the TCRdb table lists in-frame clones only, not all of them. That table furnishes V, J and clone size, whereas the DNA furnished D and trimming. This table has 50,000 to 65,000 clones, less than 95% appearing once. The gene calls are TRBV5-5 and TRBJ1-6; no firm D call. This TCR derives from a man aged 45-65 years with acute or convalescent COVID-19. The sequenced material came from peripheral blood. The CDR3 here is CASSLRVEISPLHF. CDR3 sequence (DNA): TGTGCCAGCAGCTTACGCGTTGAAATTTCACCCCTCCACTTT. The variable domain in full, completed from reference TRBV5-5 and TRBJ1-6, reads DAGVTQSPTHLIKTRGQQVTLRCSPISGHKSVSWYQQVLGQGPQFIFQYYEKEERGRGNFPDRFSARQFPNYSSELNVNALLLGDSALYLCASSLRVEISPLHFGNGTRLTVT.